One sample yielded the 24 T cell receptor beta chains listed below, sequenced in a study of blood T cell repertoires in COVID-19. Here immunoSEQ multiplex PCR was the method, and the copy in TCRdb shows in-frame clones only, minus some. Of under 100,000 clones listed, around nine tenths were seen once; the top ten hold around 5.2%. The specimen sequenced was peripheral blood. All receptors come from a man between 35 and 55 years old with acute or convalescent COVID-19.

The V and J genes are TRBV18 and TRBJ1-5; D unclear. The CDR3 sequence is 15 residues long. The germline V and J ends were trimmed by 6 bases and 7 bases, with 19 bases remaining between them. Germline V gene sequence: CDR1 KGHSH, CDR2 LQKENI. This chain's CDR3 is CASSEVRRVHQPQHF. The DNA of the CDR3 is TGTGCCAGCTCGGAGGTACGTAGGGTCCACCAGCCCCAGCATTTT.

The chain has TRBV2 and TRBJ2-5, with TRBD1 as a possible D gene (6 bases). From germline, CDR1 is SNHLY and CDR2 FYNNEI. Trimming removed 8 bases at V and 1 base at J, with 14 bases between. CDR3 length equals 14 residues. The CDR3 coding sequence is TGTGCCAGCTCAGGGGATAGTGTCCAAGAGACCCAGTACTTC. It is translated as CASSGDSVQETQYF.

V gene TRBV3-1 (or the pseudogene TRBV3-2) combines with J gene TRBJ1-1; 9 bases agree with TRBD1. The CDR3 loop spans 14 amino acids. Trimming took 3 bases from V and 5 from J; bases not matched to a gene: 4. Germline assignment: CDR1 LGHDT and CDR2 YNNKEL (reference sequence). The CDR3 region has the DNA TGTGCCAGCAGCCAGACTGGACAGGGGACTGAAGCTTTCTTT. This sequence encodes CASSQTGQGTEAFF.

The chain combines TRBV19 with TRBJ2-1; weak D call: TRBD1 (6 bases). This CDR3 comprises 16 residues. Trimming left V 4 bases short and J 5 bases short, with 18 bases between. Germline CDR1 LNHDA, CDR2 SQIVND (reference sequence). CDR3 in DNA: TGTGCCAGTAGTAGGGGTGAACAGGGTCGAAACAATGAGCAGTTCTTC. Translating gives CASSRGEQGRNNEQFF.

This clone appeared once. The CDR3 sequence: CASSFRTGLSSYNSPLHF. CDR3 DNA: TGTGCCAGCAGCTTCCGGACAGGTCTAAGCTCCTATAATTCACCCCTCCACTTT. The chain links TRBV5-5 to TRBJ1-6, with TRBD1 identical over 7 bases. The CDR3 is made up of 18 amino acids. The junction had 8 bases not matched to a gene; V was cut back by 2 bases and J by 0 bases. From germline, CDR1 is SGHKS and CDR2 YYEKEE (reference sequence).

The chain is built from TRBV5-1 and TRBJ2-3; D is possibly TRBD1 (5 bases). Germline CDR1 is SGHRS and CDR2 is YFSETQ. The CDR3 runs to 15 residues. V dropped 0 bases and J dropped 6 bases, with 14 bases sitting between them. The CDR3 DNA is TGCGCCAGCAGCTTGGGATCTAGGGGATCGGATACGCAGTATTTT. It specifies CASSLGSRGSDTQYF.

The gene calls are TRBV7-6 and TRBJ2-1; TRBD2 matches at 12 bases. V shed 0 bases and J 6 bases; nucleotides not matched to a gene: 9. The CDR3 covers 18 residues. The germline V gene has CDR1 SGHVS and CDR2 FNYEAQ. In nucleotides, the CDR3 is TGTGCCAGCAGCTTAGCGCCTAGCGGGGGGGGCCAGCGCAATGAGCAGTTCTTC. This encodes CASSLAPSGGGQRNEQFF.

This chain uses TRBV30 with TRBJ2-1, with D possibly being TRBD2 (6 bases). The CDR3 is made up of 12 amino acids. CDR1 GTSNPN and CDR2 SVGIG come from the germline V gene (reference sequence). V was trimmed by 4 bases and J by 8 bases, leaving 12 bases between them. CDR3 region: CAWKETGDEQFF. DNA for the CDR3: TGTGCCTGGAAGGAGACGGGGGATGAGCAGTTCTTC.

The V gene is TRBV6-5, the J gene TRBJ1-2; no firm D call. CDR1 is MNHEY, CDR2 SVGAGI, per germline. The V gene lost 2 bases and the J gene lost 4 bases, with 14 bases spanning the gap. CDR3 length equals 15 residues. The CDR3, as DNA: TGTGCCAGCAGTTACCAGGAGGGCCGTGGCTATGGCTACACCTTC. Protein product: CASSYQEGRGYGYTF.

The chain recombines TRBV7-2 with TRBJ2-7; no firm D call. The V gene's germline CDR1 is SGHTA and CDR2 FQGNSA. This CDR3 region has 11 residues. V lost 0 bases to trimming and J lost 5 bases, with 2 bases between them. In DNA, the CDR3 is TGTGCCAGCAGCTTAGCCGACGAGCAGTACTTC. Protein: CASSLADEQYF.

The chain carries TRBV29-1 and TRBJ2-2, with no clear D. V lost 8 bases to trimming and J lost 7 bases, with 14 bases between them. The CDR3 sequence is 12 residues long. Germline CDR1 reads SQVTM; CDR2 reads ANQGSEA. The CDR3 here is CSYCLDGGELFF. In DNA form, the CDR3 reads TGCAGCTATTGCCTAGATGGCGGGGAGCTGTTTTTT.

The rearrangement joins TRBV7-9 to TRBJ1-1; D not resolved. This CDR3 region has 14 residues. Germline V gene data show CDR1 as SEHNR and CDR2 as FQNEAQ (reference sequence). Trimming stripped 1 base from V and 1 base from J, with 7 bases between. CDR3 coding DNA: TGTGCCAGCAGCTTAGGCGGGAAGAACACTGAAGCTTTCTTT. This sequence encodes CASSLGGKNTEAFF.

The DNA for the CDR3 is TGTGCCAGCAGCTTAACCGGGACACTGAACACTGAAGCTTTCTTT. The encoded protein is CASSLTGTLNTEAFF. The J gene is TRBJ1-1, the V gene TRBV7-3; D may be TRBD1 (6 bases). The germline gives CDR1 SGHTA, CDR2 FQGTGA. The V gene lost 0 bases and the J gene lost 0 bases, with 8 bases spanning the gap. This CDR3 comprises 15 residues.

The genes are TRBV18 and TRBJ1-6; TRBD1 is a possible D gene (6 bases). CDR3 size: 17 residues. Trimming shortened V by 4 bases and J by 2 bases, and 15 bases separated the two germline ends. Germline assignment: CDR1 KGHSH and CDR2 LQKENI. CDR3 loop: CASSLPLGTTYNSPLHF. The CDR3 DNA follows: TGTGCCAGCTCACTCCCCCTCGGGACAACCTATAATTCACCCCTCCACTTT. The variable domain in full, with the rest retrieved from reference TRBV18 and TRBJ1-6, is NAGVMQNPRHLVRRRGQEARLRCSPMKGHSHVYWYRQLPEEGLKFMVYLQKENIIDESGMPKERFSAEFPKEGPSILRIQQVVRGDSAAYFCASSLPLGTTYNSPLHFGNGTRLTVT.

V is TRBV11-2 and J is TRBJ1-2; possibly TRBD1 for D (5 bases). Germline values: CDR1 SGHAT, CDR2 FQNNGV. V was clipped by 7 bases and J by 5 bases, with 14 bases between them. The CDR3 length is 13 residues. The CDR3 sequence is CASNTIGAYGYTF. The CDR3 DNA is TGTGCCAGCAACACAATAGGGGCATATGGCTACACCTTC.

By share, this clone counts as medium-sized. This rearrangement joins TRBV5-4 to TRBJ1-1; maybe TRBD1 (5 bases). Germline V gene sequence: CDR1 SGHNT, CDR2 YYREEE (reference sequence). The V and J ends lost 3 bases and 6 bases respectively, with 12 bases between them. The CDR3 runs 13 residues. Here the CDR3 reads CASSSGTTAEAFF. The CDR3 DNA follows: TGTGCCAGCAGCTCCGGGACTACAGCTGAAGCTTTCTTT.

This clone appeared a single time. The V and J genes are TRBV3-1 (or the pseudogene TRBV3-2) and TRBJ1-6; perhaps TRBD1 as D (6 bases). The CDR3 sequence is 17 residues long. Germline V gene sequence: CDR1 LGHDT, CDR2 YNNKEL (reference sequence). The germline V and J ends were trimmed by 0 bases and 8 bases, with 17 bases remaining between them. The CDR3 loop is CASSQDWGPPLHSPLHF. In DNA form, the CDR3 reads TGTGCCAGCAGCCAAGATTGGGGGCCGCCCCTACATTCACCCCTCCACTTT.

This sequence joins TRBV6-1 and TRBJ2-3; D is unresolved. Germline CDR1 MNHNS, CDR2 SASEGT. V gave up 1 base and J gave up 1 base, with 6 bases separating them. The CDR3 runs 14 residues. The CDR3: CASSEVVGTDTQYF. The CDR3 DNA reads as TGTGCCAGCAGTGAAGTCGTAGGCACAGATACGCAGTATTTT.

This chain connects TRBV18 to TRBJ1-2, with D perhaps matching TRBD1 (5 bases). Between the trimmed V and J ends, which lost 6 bases and 4 bases, there was a span of 12 bases. Looked up from germline, CDR1 is KGHSH and CDR2 is LQKENI. There are 13 residues in the CDR3. The CDR3 nucleotides read TGTGCCAGCTCTCAAACAGGTAGCTATGGCTACACCTTC. Translated, it gives CASSQTGSYGYTF.

The V call is TRBV24-1, the J call TRBJ2-3, with TRBD1 matching over 10 bases. Germline values: CDR1 KGHDR, CDR2 SFDVKD. The CDR3 spans 15 residues. V lost 7 bases, J lost 3 bases, and 6 bases stayed unmatched. Written as DNA, the CDR3 is TGTGCCACCAGCGATCCGGGACAGGGGACAGATACGCAGTATTTT. The encoded protein is CATSDPGQGTDTQYF.

The rearrangement links TRBV3-1 (or the pseudogene TRBV3-2) to TRBJ2-7, with a weak D call TRBD2 (6 bases). The length of the CDR3 is 13 residues. The germline V gene encodes CDR1 LGHDT and CDR2 YNNKEL (reference sequence). Trimming stripped 4 bases from V and 6 bases from J, with 13 bases between. This CDR3 reads CASSLGLPGEQYF. The CDR3 coding sequence is TGTGCCAGCAGCCTGGGACTCCCGGGCGAGCAGTACTTC.

V and J are TRBV3-1 (or the pseudogene TRBV3-2) and TRBJ2-3; TRBD2 might be the D (5 bases). Trimming took off 0 bases at V and 5 bases at J, with 15 bases between the two ends. The CDR3 sequence is 16 residues long. Germline V gene sequence: CDR1 LGHDT, CDR2 YNNKEL (reference sequence). The CDR3 protein is CASSQDRGWELDTQYF. DNA for the CDR3: TGTGCCAGCAGCCAAGATCGCGGGTGGGAGTTAGATACGCAGTATTTT.

CDR3 coding DNA: TGTGCCAGCAGCTTGGTAACAGGGGAAAGCTCACCCCTCCACTTT. The encoded protein is CASSLVTGESSPLHF. This rearrangement joins TRBV5-8 to TRBJ1-6, with 7 bases lining up with TRBD1. The CDR3 runs 15 residues. V lost 0 bases and J lost 10; bases outside the gene matches: 7. Germline V gives CDR1 SGHTS, CDR2 YDEGEE.

The chain employs TRBV2 and TRBJ1-2; possibly TRBD1 for D (6 bases). Trimming took off 6 bases at V and 2 bases at J, with 10 bases between the two ends. Germline CDR1 and CDR2: SNHLY and FYNNEI. The CDR3 spans 13 residues. In DNA form, the CDR3 reads TGTGCCAGCAGCCGGGACACCAACTATGGCTACACCTTC. It translates to CASSRDTNYGYTF.